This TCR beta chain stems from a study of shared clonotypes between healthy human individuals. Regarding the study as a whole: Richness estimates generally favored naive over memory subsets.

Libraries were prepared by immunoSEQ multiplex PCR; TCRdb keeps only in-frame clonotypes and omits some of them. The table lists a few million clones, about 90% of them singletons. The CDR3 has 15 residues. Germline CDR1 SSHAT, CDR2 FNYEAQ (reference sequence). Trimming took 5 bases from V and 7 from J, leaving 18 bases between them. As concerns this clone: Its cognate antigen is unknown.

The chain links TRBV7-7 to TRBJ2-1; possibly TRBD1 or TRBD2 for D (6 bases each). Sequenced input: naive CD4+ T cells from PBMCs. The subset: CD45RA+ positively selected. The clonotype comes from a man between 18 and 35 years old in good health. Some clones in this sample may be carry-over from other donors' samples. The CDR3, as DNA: TGTGCCAGCAGCCGGGTCCATGGAGGGGGAAATGAGCAGTTCTTC. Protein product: CASSRVHGGGNEQFF.